This is a list of T cell receptor beta chains from one sample in a study of CD8+ T cells in alopecia areata. Sequenced by immunoSEQ multiplex PCR; TCRdb stores in-frame clones only, minus some. Of hundreds of thousands of clones listed, around three fifths are singletons. The sequences come from CD4+ T cells sorted from blood, collected between weeks 51 and 54, from a patient treated with tofacitinib. The receptor source for this set is a human donor with alopecia areata. The CDR3 runs from the conserved cysteine through the conserved F or W. The D gene is left open where the match is weak. Clone size is shown for a subset of rows, as once, few, many or a class of expanded clone.

>TRBV30|few|TRBD1|TRBJ1-2
TGTGCCTGGAGTGTTGGCAGGGGGAACTATGGCTACACCTTC
CAWSVGRGNYGYTF
>TRBV7-9|NA|NA|TRBJ2-2
TGTGCCAGCAGCCCTAAACCCGGGGAGCTGTTTTTT
CASSPKPGELFF
>TRBV5-1|NA|NA|TRBJ2-5
TGCGCCAGCAGCTTGGGAGGGACCACACAAGAGACCCAGTACTTC
CASSLGGTTQETQYF
>TRBV5-1|few|TRBD1|TRBJ2-4
TGCGCCAGCAGCCCGACAGGGTCCCAAGGGGACATTCAGTACTTC
CASSPTGSQGDIQYF
>TRBV30|NA|NA|TRBJ2-5
TGTGCCTGGGCCCTGAGAAGAGCAGAGACCCAGTACTTC
CAWALRRAETQYF
>TRBV5-1|NA|TRBD1|TRBJ2-5
TGCGCCAGCAGACGTTCTGTCGGACAGGGCGACGAGACCCAGTACTTC
CASRRSVGQGDETQYF
>TRBV30|few|NA|TRBJ2-2
TGTGCCTGGAGTACAGGGACCGGGGAGCTGTTTTTT
CAWSTGTGELFF
>TRBV18|many|TRBD2|TRBJ2-5
TGTGCCAGCTCACCACTGAGCGGGGGGGCCGAGACCCAGTACTTC
CASSPLSGGAETQYF
>TRBV28|NA|NA|TRBJ1-2
TGTGCCAGCAGTTCTGAACGATTGGGTGGCTACACCTTC
CASSSERLGGYTF
>TRBV29-1|NA|NA|TRBJ1-5
TGCAGCGTTGGTGGGGCTGGCAATCAGCCCCAGCATTTT
CSVGGAGNQPQHF
>TRBV4-1|NA|NA|TRBJ2-1
TGCGCCAGCAGCCAACCGACAGCAAGATACAATGAGCAGTTCTTC
CASSQPTARYNEQFF
>TRBV27|NA|NA|TRBJ2-7
TGTGCCAGCAGTTTATCACACGGGACCTACGAGCAGTACTTC
CASSLSHGTYEQYF
>TRBV29-1|NA|NA|TRBJ2-7
TGCAGCGTTGACGGTCCAGGTCTCTACGAGCAGTACTTC
CSVDGPGLYEQYF
>TRBV7-2|NA|NA|TRBJ1-5
TGTGCCAGCAGCTTTGGGGGGGTAGGTCAGCCCCAGCATTTT
CASSFGGVGQPQHF
>TRBV7-2|many|NA|TRBJ1-2
TGTGCCAGCAGCTTAGGGGGCTCTAACTATGGCTACACCTTC
CASSLGGSNYGYTF
>TRBV29-1|NA|NA|TRBJ2-1
TGCAGCGTTGGGGCCTGGCGCTCCTACAATGAGCAGTTCTTC
CSVGAWRSYNEQFF
>TRBV9|NA|NA|TRBJ2-1
TGTGCCAGCAGCAGTATAGCCTCTGAGCAGTTCTTC
CASSSIASEQFF
>TRBV20-1|NA|NA|TRBJ1-5
TGCAGTGCTAGATTTGGTCAGCCCCAGCATTTT
CSARFGQPQHF
>TRBV2|few|NA|TRBJ1-1
TGTGCCAGCAGTGAAGCTACCGGACAGCAGAACACTGAAGCTTTCTTT
CASSEATGQQNTEAFF
>TRBV29-1|NA|NA|TRBJ1-1
TGCAGCGTTGGTACAGGGACTGAAGCTTTCTTT
CSVGTGTEAFF
>TRBV4-1|few|NA|TRBJ1-6
TGCGCCAGCAGCCTTTCGGGCGAGGGGTTTTCACCCCTCCACTTT
CASSLSGEGFSPLHF
>TRBV5-4|few|TRBD2|TRBJ2-5
TGTGCCAGCAGCCGTCCTAGCGGGGGGTCCCAAGAGACCCAGTACTTC
CASSRPSGGSQETQYF
>TRBV7-9|NA|TRBD2|TRBJ2-5
TGTGCCGCCGGGGGGAACGAAGAGACCCAGTACTTC
CAAGGNEETQYF
>TRBV29-1|NA|NA|TRBJ2-2
TGCAGCGTTGGAAATAAGGGGGACACCGGGGAGCTGTTTTTT
CSVGNKGDTGELFF
>TRBV4-1|few|NA|TRBJ1-1
TGCGCCAGCAGCCGCATTATGAACACTGAAGCTTTCTTT
CASSRIMNTEAFF
>TRBV15|NA|NA|TRBJ1-6
TGTGCCACCAGCACAGGGGTGGTGGGTCCCCTCCACTTT
CATSTGVVGPLHF
>TRBV15|NA|NA|TRBJ1-2
TGTGCCACCGCAGAGACAGGAAACGGCTACACCTTC
CATAETGNGYTF
>TRBV29-1|NA|NA|TRBJ1-1
TGCAGCGGCACATCGAACACTGAAGCTTTCTTT
CSGTSNTEAFF
>TRBV5-4|NA|TRBD2|TRBJ2-1
TGTGCCAGCAGCCCCAGCGGGGACTCCTACAATGAGCAGTTCTTC
CASSPSGDSYNEQFF
>TRBV29-1|NA|TRBD1|TRBJ2-7
TGCAGCGTTGTGAACAGGGGCGAGCAGTACTTC
CSVVNRGEQYF
>TRBV6-1|NA|NA|TRBJ1-5
TGTGCCAGCAGTGAATATAGGGGAAATCAGCCCCAGCATTTT
CASSEYRGNQPQHF
>TRBV11-2|NA|NA|TRBJ2-1
TGTGCCAGCAGCCTTTATGAGCAGTTCTTC
CASSLYEQFF
>TRBV2|few|NA|TRBJ1-5
TGTGCCAGCAGTGTGGCGGCGTGGTACAATCAGCCCCAGCATTTT
CASSVAAWYNQPQHF
>TRBV9|NA|NA|TRBJ2-5
TGTGCCAGCAGCGTCCAGGGGCAAGAGACCCAGTACTTC
CASSVQGQETQYF
>TRBV2|NA|NA|TRBJ1-1
TGTGCCAGCTCCCGCATGAACACTGAAGCTTTCTTT
CASSRMNTEAFF
>TRBV5-6|few|NA|TRBJ2-2
TGTGCCAGCAGCTCTACGGGACGGCGGACGCGGCCTAAAACCGGGGAGCTGTTTTTT
CASSSTGRRTRPKTGELFF
>TRBV7-9|few|TRBD2|TRBJ2-3
TGTGCCAGCAGCTTGAAAGCGGGGGGATGGAGTACGCAGTATTTT
CASSLKAGGWSTQYF
>TRBV29-1|NA|NA|TRBJ1-2
TGCAGCGTCCACGATGACAGGTCCTTCTATGGCTACACCTTC
CSVHDDRSFYGYTF
>TRBV5-6|few|NA|TRBJ2-7
TGTGCCAGCAGCTTGGGGGCCACAACCTACGAGCAGTACTTC
CASSLGATTYEQYF
>TRBV7-9|NA|NA|TRBJ1-2
TGTGCCAGCAGCCCGTCAGGGGTAGATGGCTACACCTTC
CASSPSGVDGYTF
>TRBV13|NA|TRBD1|TRBJ2-3
TGTGCCAGCAGCTTCTCCGGGACAGGCTCAGATACGCAGTATTTT
CASSFSGTGSDTQYF
>TRBV30|once|NA|TRBJ2-3
TGTGCCTGGAGTTCTAGCACAGATACGCAGTATTTT
CAWSSSTDTQYF
>TRBV27|NA|TRBD1|TRBJ1-2
TGTGCCAGCAGGACAGGGTCTTTTGGCTACACCTTC
CASRTGSFGYTF
>TRBV9|NA|NA|TRBJ1-6
TGTGCCAGCAGCATACGTGGAGGTTCGCCCTCACCCCTCCACTTT
CASSIRGGSPSPLHF
>TRBV10-3|NA|NA|TRBJ2-5
TGTGCCATCAGTGAGTCGAAGTGGGGCGGGATGTCAGAGACCCAGTACTTC
CAISESKWGGMSETQYF
>TRBV30|NA|NA|TRBJ1-2
TGTGCCTGGAGTGAGGGGGTTCCTAGCTATGGCTACACCTTC
CAWSEGVPSYGYTF
>TRBV30|NA|NA|TRBJ2-5
TGTGCCGCCACACGTGGCGGGGAGACCCAGTACTTC
CAATRGGETQYF
>TRBV23-1|NA|NA|TRBJ2-7
TGCGCCAGCAGTCAGTTCGGCATGGGCGAGGGGAACTCCTACGAGCAGTACTTC
CASSQFGMGEGNSYEQYF
>TRBV7-3|NA|TRBD1|TRBJ2-7
TGTGCCAGCAGCCGCTATGGACAGGGGGGATCCTACGAGCAGTACTTC
CASSRYGQGGSYEQYF
>TRBV7-8|once|NA|TRBJ2-5
TGTGCCAGCAGCCCGCTCCAGCACTGGGAGACCCAGTACTTC
CASSPLQHWETQYF
>TRBV29-1|few|NA|TRBJ2-5
TGCAGCGTCGCCGGGACTCAAGAGACCCAGTACTTC
CSVAGTQETQYF
>TRBV30|few|NA|TRBJ2-5
TGTGCCTGGAGTGTGGTGCCCCAAGAGACCCAGTACTTC
CAWSVVPQETQYF
>TRBV4-2|NA|NA|TRBJ2-5
TGTGCCAGCAGCCTACAAGCCCAAGAGACCCAGTACTTC
CASSLQAQETQYF
>TRBV7-2|NA|NA|TRBJ2-5
TGTGCCAGCAGCTTAGGGCGTAGCCAAGAGACCCAGTACTTC
CASSLGRSQETQYF
>TRBV18|NA|NA|TRBJ2-1
TGTGCCAGCTCCGAGATTGAGGAGCAGTTCTTC
CASSEIEEQFF
>TRBV29-1|NA|NA|TRBJ1-2
TGCAGCGTCGGGGGTGGACATAACTATGGCTACACCTTC
CSVGGGHNYGYTF